This TCR beta chain was retrieved from a study of STAT3 mutations in large granular lymphocyte leukemia. Study observations and caveats: At least one immunodominant TCR beta clonotype appeared in every T-cell large granular lymphocyte leukemia patient. Clonal expansion was inferred from other time points because no sample existed at each clone's first appearance.

Trimming took 2 bases from V and 0 from J; bases not matched to a gene: 3. The CDR3 loop spans 15 amino acids. CDR1 and CDR2 from the germline V gene are ENHRY and SYGVKD. Only in-frame clones appear in the TCRdb table, and some are missing; sequencing was by immunoSEQ multiplex PCR. Altogether 13,000 or so clones are present, 80% to 90% being singletons, with the ten largest covering approximately 12%. A note on this clone: Its antigen is unknown.

Sequencing was carried out using PBMCs. The chain joins TRBV10-3 to TRBJ1-1, with 7 bases identical to TRBD1. This clonotype was obtained from a human donor with T large granular lymphocyte leukemia. Some clones in this sample may be carry-over from other donors' samples. CDR3 DNA: TGTGCCATCAGTGAGAGGGGGACAGTGAACACTGAAGCTTTCTTT. Protein: CAISERGTVNTEAFF.